This TCR beta chain was sequenced during a study of CD8 T cells in Susac syndrome. This clonotype was counted once. RNA in amounts of roughly 0.5 to 1 ug was reverse transcribed with random hexamers. Amplification of TCR beta CDR3 spanned 54 Vbeta and 13 Jbeta via immunoSEQ multiplex PCR. MiXCR was run by TCRdb on the immunoSEQ multiplex PCR reads, yielding one entry per CDR3 protein. This table holds about 430,000 distinct CDR3 sequences, approximately 85% found once. The V and J ends lost 3 bases and 3 bases respectively, with 12 bases between them. Germline CDR1 is DFQATT and CDR2 is SNEGSKA (reference sequence). The CDR3 sequence is 13 residues long.

The chain has TRBV20-1 and TRBJ2-7; D may be TRBD1 (6 bases). The sequenced material came from CD8+ T cells from PBMCs. The origin of this receptor is a human donor with multiple sclerosis. CDR3 DNA sequence: TGCAGTGCTAGCACAGGGTGGAACTACGAGCAGTACTTC. Translation: CSASTGWNYEQYF.